This section outlines one T cell receptor (beta chain) sequence together with its context. The V and J ends lost 2 bases and 3 bases, in that order; junction bases with no gene match: 7. This CDR3 comprises 15 residues. Germline assignment: CDR1 ENHRY and CDR2 SYGVKD. This sample is part of a study of technical replicates of blood from a few donors. Clones were sequenced by immunoSEQ multiplex PCR, and TCRdb holds only the in-frame ones, with some missing. The table records 95,000 to 100,000 clones, approximately 95% of them present only once. The source is a human donor in good health. Sequences were obtained from T cells isolated from PBMCs. The V call is TRBV10-3, the J call TRBJ2-7; the match to TRBD1 covers 7 bases. The DNA of the CDR3 is TGTGCCATCAGTGAGATCAACAGGGGAGTCTACGAGCAGTACTTC. It is translated as CAISEINRGVYEQYF.